The source of this TCR beta chain is a study of cytomegalovirus exposure and HLA in healthy donors (dated by TCRdb to the late 2010s). Background on the whole study: An earlier analysis of under 600 of the donors reported more than 250 Gb of sequence data and about 100 million unique TCR beta sequences from 150 million to 200 million T cells. Using immunosequencing, the study profiled T cell repertoires from 500 to 800 subjects and related those repertoires to cytomegalovirus serostatus. The study combined high-throughput TCR immunosequencing, statistical association of individual TCRs with disease status, and machine learning to predict cytomegalovirus infection status. Among about 360 genotyped donors of the cohort, an average of roughly 240,000 unique TCR beta nucleotide sequences were sequenced per donor, 15% to 20% of them non-productive. Besides the first cohort of under 700 subjects, a separate validation cohort made up of 120 different subjects was used. Genome-wide SNP genotypes for about 60% of the 666 donors were used in a later genetic analysis, which treated that subset as a discovery cohort. The later analysis used no new phenotypic data to find candidate immune exposures, relying instead on TCR beta sequences and their occurrence across donors. Donor age, sex, ethnicity and CMV serostatus were compiled alongside the repertoire data. Four to six DR-DQ haplotypes were handled as single units for association and clustering, since linkage in the cohort was strong. HLA typing covered class I and class II loci at four-digit resolution. In an earlier analysis of 587 of the donors, high-throughput TCR beta sequencing was used to judge whether each TCR beta V gene segment behaved as functional or pseudogenic. About 300 gigabases of sequencing data and approximately 85 million unique TCR sequences were included in an early release covering roughly 600 HLA-typed donors. Of the 398 genotyped donors, around 81% fell in the genetic ancestry cluster associated with self-reported Caucasian donors. The study was designed to test whether signatures of past pathogen exposure could be identified by cataloging public T cell receptors. To study patterns of TCR occurrence, a later analysis re-analyzed previously published TCR beta repertoires from 666 donors and added high-resolution HLA genotyping. Every repertoire in the discovery cohort had been generated on one and the same sequencing platform. Typing coverage differed by locus: A, B, C, DRB1 and DQB1 were typed in about 620-640 donors, DQA1 in roughly 510, DPA1 in some 610, and DPB1 in approximately 450.

The study at large found these results: Cytomegalovirus status was reported to be diagnosed by the classifier with high specificity and sensitivity in both the original and validation cohorts. A later analysis associated 17,000 or so TCR beta sequences with specific HLA alleles at a false discovery rate of 0.05. In an earlier analysis of some 640 of the donors, most TCR beta V segments were observed in productive rearrangements about 87% or about 30% of the time, broadly matching IMGT annotations. The study gave a list of roughly 150 TCR beta chains associated with cytomegalovirus. The sequencing pipeline was judged likely to have produced a cluster of highly shared sequence variants as a technical artifact. The presence/absence analyses assumed that sequencing depth was roughly uniform across donors, and that assumption may not be true. A later analysis found that HLA-associated TCR beta chains were more clonally expanded and had lower generation probabilities than equally common non-associated chains. A later analysis found that most CMV-associated TCR beta chains appeared HLA-restricted, with HLA associations seemingly driven largely by CMV exposure. In a later analysis, the rate of TCR association differed among HLA loci, with DRB1 alleles having the most associated TCRs and HLA-C alleles having the fewest. The authors suggested that the approach could potentially be generalized to other disease states and immunological phenotypes. Seventeen rarely observed V segments, including chromosome 9 orphons, were excluded from the earlier analysis of approximately 600 of the donors because counts were too low. A later genetic analysis reported fewer N-insertions in productive TCRs among donors in an Asian-associated ancestry cluster than the roughly 650-donor mean. In vitro tests confirmed that three of the cytomegalovirus-associated TCR beta chains recognize cytomegalovirus antigens. Strong co-occurrence of HLA alleles, especially DR and DQ, made assigning TCR associations to individual alleles difficult. In this cohort, only TCR beta chains were sequenced, and detectable features were limited by the absence of alpha or paired-chain data. The only immune exposure information available for the cohort was CMV serostatus. Because HLA typing was missing for some donors at each locus, association tests included only the typed subset. A further reported finding was that TCR beta sequences accurately predicted the HLA-A and HLA-B alleles for most subjects in the first cohort. An association between a missense DCLRE1C variant and V-gene and J-gene trimming of TCR beta chains was found in a later genetic analysis and replicated in an independent cohort. Across donors, most TCR sequences were observed very rarely, whereas some public TCRs were present in many individuals. Some IMGT-functional V segments, including TRBV6-2 and TRBV6-3, could not be distinguished by the 87-base-pair reads and were therefore excluded. A later analysis reported that several top co-occurrence clusters appeared linked to parvovirus B19, influenza, CMV and Epstein-Barr virus. Correlated functional status among segregating V segments might reflect linkage disequilibrium, but an unknown experimental factor could not be ruled out.

With respect to this clone: Its antigen remains unidentified. Base quality data are lacking; no much larger clone is found one base away.

The CDR3 runs 15 residues from the cysteine to the phenylalanine. The DNA shown is the 45-base CDR3, in frame from base 1. The germline ends are 12 bases apart after V is trimmed by 1 base and J by 4 bases. In the germline V gene, CDR1 corresponds to SNHLY and CDR2 to FYNNEI. The cohort was made up of around 720 healthy bone marrow donors. At the time of sampling, every cohort member was nominally healthy, though immune exposures that went unrecorded were likely present. The donor was CMV seronegative and was included in the group of around 320 seronegative cohort members. Every donor gave a peripheral blood sample, and the peripheral blood mononuclear cells from that sample were used for TCR beta sequencing. The Qiagen DNeasy Blood Extraction Kit was used to extract genomic DNA from the blood cell samples. Receptor amplification or capture employed the immunoSEQ multiplex PCR assay. For the multiplex PCR, a mixture combining 60 forward primers for TCR Vbeta segments and 13 reverse primers for TCR Jbeta segments was used. Amplification of the CDR3 region of rearranged TCR beta genes was performed with a multiplex PCR assay on genomic DNA. On the Illumina HiSeq System, the amplified TCR beta libraries were sequenced as 87-base-pair reads. Regarding the original processing steps: Across the roughly 640 repertoires, a later analysis counted 75 million to 90 million unique TCR beta chains, roughly 11 million of which were shared by at least two donors. Raw reads were error-corrected and collapsed into unique sequences with a nearest-neighbor algorithm that merged closely related sequences to remove PCR and sequencing errors. V, D and J gene segments were assigned by aligning CDR3 sequences to IMGT reference sequences. For a sequence to be retained, a match of at least six nucleotides was required to both a V gene segment and a J gene segment. Rearrangements were called productive when the CDR3 lacked stop codons and stayed in frame with V and J; all others were non-productive. CDR3 was defined according to IMGT convention as the region running from the second conserved V-encoded cysteine to the conserved J-encoded phenylalanine. In an earlier analysis of roughly 610 of the donors, sequences lacking an unambiguous match to a single V gene segment were excluded. In an earlier analysis of several hundred of the donors, V segments were called functional above 56.7% productive rearrangements and were called segregating when the between-donor standard deviation exceeded 5%. A statistical classification framework was built for diagnosing cytomegalovirus status from the catalog of TCR beta chain sequences. A later analysis assigned V and J genes by comparing TCR nucleotide sequences with IMGT/GENE-DB human TR gene sequences. The TCRdist pipeline was used in a later analysis to assign CDR3 sequences and most-parsimonious VDJ recombination scenarios. A later analysis defined each TCR beta chain by its CDR3 amino acid sequence plus V-gene family, and excluded reads lacking a unique V-gene family. In a later analysis, approximately 590 highly shared, low-generation-probability nucleotide sequences were removed to address suspected cross-contamination and a sequencing artifact. In a later analysis, a clonal expansion index was calculated for each public chain from normalized within-repertoire ranks of inferred template counts. A later analysis computed generation probabilities with a VDJ recombination model fitted to out-of-frame rearrangements, and checked the results against IGoR. In a later analysis, hypergeometric tests were used to score TCR-TCR, TCR-HLA and TCR-CMV co-occurrence, with a repertoire-size bias correction applied to TCR pairs. False discovery rates were estimated in a later analysis by permuting HLA or CMV assignments 20 times. In a later analysis, co-occurring TCRs were grouped using DBSCAN, with TCRdist sequence similarity added in when clustering inside HLA-allele-positive subsets. For co-occurrence clustering, repertoires with fewer than 30,000 or more than 120,000 public chains were excluded, along with several repertoires with anomalous nucleotide sharing. TCRdb provides this immuneACCESS table in a form limited to in-frame rearrangements. Some clones are lacking; in checked studies, under half of them reflect an unresolved V gene, and why the rest are absent is not known. The D gene and trimming were derived from the DNA, and the V and J assignments and clone size from that table. Present in this sample are 150,000 to 200,000 clones, approximately 81% of which were seen just once. Together, the top ten hold 2% to 2.5% of the sample.

The material sequenced was PBMCs. The rearranged segments are TRBV2 and TRBJ2-3; the D gene is possibly TRBD1, with 8 bases matching. This clonotype was sampled from a woman in her twenties or thirties in good health and CMV-seronegative. The CDR3 protein sequence reads: CASSEDRGRADTQYF. The nucleotide sequence is TGTGCCAGCAGTGAAGACAGGGGGAGGGCAGATACGCAGTATTTT.